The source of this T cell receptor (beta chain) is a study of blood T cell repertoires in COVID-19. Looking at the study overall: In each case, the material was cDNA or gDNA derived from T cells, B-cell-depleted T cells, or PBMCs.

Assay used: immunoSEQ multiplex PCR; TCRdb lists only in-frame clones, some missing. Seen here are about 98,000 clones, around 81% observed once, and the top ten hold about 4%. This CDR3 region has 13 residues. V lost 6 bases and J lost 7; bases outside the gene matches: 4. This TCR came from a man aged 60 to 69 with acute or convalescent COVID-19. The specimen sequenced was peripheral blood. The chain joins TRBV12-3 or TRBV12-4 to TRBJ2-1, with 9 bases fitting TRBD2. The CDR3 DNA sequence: TGTGCCAGCAGGACACTAGCGGGTAATGAGCAGTTCTTC. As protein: CASRTLAGNEQFF.